Listed below are T cell receptor beta chains from one sample, sequenced in a study of shared clonotypes between healthy human individuals. TCRdb's table, derived via immunoSEQ multiplex PCR, lists solely in-frame clones and lacks some. The sample contains approximately 480,000 clones, over 60% of which appear only once. Sequences were obtained from PBMCs. These receptors all stem from a woman between 35 and 50 years old in good health. Some clones in this sample may be carry-over from other donors' samples. CDR3s include the opening cysteine and the closing phenylalanine or tryptophan. Each record gives: D gene, V gene, clone size, J gene, CDR3 protein, CDR3 DNA. A D gene is named only where the DNA matches it firmly. Part of the rows lack a size; the others show once, few, many or a class for expanded clones.

TRBD2	TRBV5-4	-	TRBJ2-7	CASRPGGTSVRAYEQYF	TGTGCCAGCAGACCCGGTGGGACTAGCGTGAGAGCCTACGAGCAGTACTTC
-	TRBV4-1	-	TRBJ1-3	CASKKRDSGNTIYF	TGCGCCAGCAAAAAAAGGGATTCTGGAAACACCATATATTTT
-	TRBV5-4	-	TRBJ2-7	CASSSLTGAYEQYF	TGTGCCAGCAGCTCCTTAACAGGAGCCTACGAGCAGTACTTC
-	TRBV7-9	-	TRBJ2-7	CASSISYEQYF	TGTGCCAGCAGCATTTCCTACGAGCAGTACTTC
-	TRBV6-5	once	TRBJ1-5	CASSGAHNQPQHF	TGTGCCAGCAGTGGGGCCCACAATCAGCCCCAGCATTTT
-	TRBV19	few	TRBJ1-1	CASSGTRDTEAFF	TGTGCCAGTAGTGGGACGAGAGACACTGAAGCTTTCTTT
TRBD2	TRBV5-1	-	TRBJ2-7	CASKKLAGEAYEQYF	TGCGCCAGCAAAAAACTCGCGGGGGAGGCCTACGAGCAGTACTTC
-	TRBV9	-	TRBJ2-2	CASSAPGGSNTGELFF	TGTGCCAGCAGCGCCCCTGGGGGCTCGAACACCGGGGAGCTGTTTTTT
TRBD2	TRBV19	-	TRBJ2-3	CASSHVAGGDADTQYF	TGTGCCAGTAGCCACGTGGCGGGAGGGGATGCAGATACGCAGTATTTT
-	TRBV4-1	many	TRBJ2-4	CASSQGLVAKNIQYF	TGCGCCAGCAGCCAAGGCCTCGTGGCCAAAAACATTCAGTACTTC
-	TRBV10-3	-	TRBJ1-1	CAISESKGNTEAFF	TGTGCCATCAGTGAGTCGAAGGGGAACACTGAAGCTTTCTTT
-	TRBV7-3	-	TRBJ2-3	CASSGGALLTDTQYF	TGTGCCAGCAGCGGGGGAGCGCTACTAACAGATACGCAGTATTTT
-	TRBV2	-	TRBJ2-3	CASSEVGRGTDTQYF	TGTGCCAGCAGTGAGGTCGGACGGGGCACAGATACGCAGTATTTT
-	TRBV27	few	TRBJ2-7	CASSFEGGAYEQYF	TGTGCCAGCAGTTTTGAGGGAGGAGCCTACGAGCAGTACTTC
-	TRBV5-6	-	TRBJ1-1	CASSFGQGNTEAFF	TGTGCCAGCAGCTTCGGTCAGGGGAACACTGAAGCTTTCTTT
-	TRBV2	-	TRBJ2-7	CASTLWGRTYEQYF	TGTGCCAGCACCCTATGGGGCAGGACCTACGAGCAGTACTTC
TRBD2	TRBV15	-	TRBJ2-3	CATSRDTSGRSGF	TGTGCCACCAGCAGAGATACTAGCGGGAGATCGGGCTTT
-	TRBV30	-	TRBJ1-3	CAWNRGGLSGNTIYF	TGTGCCTGGAATAGGGGGGGGTTATCAGGAAACACCATATATTTT
-	TRBV28	-	TRBJ1-4	CASSSLGKLFF	TGTGCCAGCAGTTCCCTGGGAAAACTGTTTTTT
TRBD1	TRBV7-9	-	TRBJ1-1	CASRQSGGQDTEAFF	TGTGCCAGCAGGCAGAGCGGGGGACAGGACACTGAAGCTTTCTTT
-	TRBV29-1	-	TRBJ1-5	CSVDMGGGNQPQHF	TGCAGCGTTGACATGGGTGGTGGCAATCAGCCCCAGCATTTT
TRBD2	TRBV19	-	TRBJ2-7	CASSIQLATYYEQYF	TGTGCCAGTAGTATCCAACTAGCGACCTACTACGAGCAGTACTTC
TRBD1	TRBV27	few	TRBJ2-2	CASTQGGTGVTGELFF	TGTGCCAGCACCCAGGGCGGGACAGGGGTCACCGGGGAGCTGTTTTTT
-	TRBV7-6	-	TRBJ2-7	CASSLNGPYERYF	TGTGCCAGCAGCTTAAACGGCCCCTACGAGCGGTACTTC
-	TRBV11-2	-	TRBJ2-1	CASSLDHLDEQFF	TGTGCCAGCAGCTTAGATCACCTCGATGAGCAGTTCTTC
-	TRBV9	-	TRBJ2-1	CASSAQTGYNEQFF	TGTGCCAGCAGCGCACAGACTGGATACAATGAGCAGTTCTTC
-	TRBV4-2	once	TRBJ1-2	CASSPGGNREGYGYTF	TGTGCCAGCAGCCCGGGGGGGAACAGGGAGGGCTATGGCTACACCTTC
-	TRBV5-8	-	TRBJ1-2	CASSFRQYSGYTF	TGTGCCAGCAGCTTTAGACAGTATTCTGGCTACACCTTC
-	TRBV4-1	few	TRBJ2-7	CASSQASGLGPYEQYF	TGCGCCAGCAGCCAAGCCTCCGGCCTAGGGCCCTACGAGCAGTACTTC
-	TRBV5-1	-	TRBJ2-7	CASSLDSGRAEYF	TGCGCCAGCAGCTTGGATTCTGGGAGAGCGGAGTACTTC
TRBD1	TRBV29-1	-	TRBJ2-1	CSVEARGWEQFF	TGCAGCGTTGAAGCCAGGGGGTGGGAGCAGTTCTTC
TRBD2	TRBV5-1	-	TRBJ2-3	CASSPPTSGSTDTQYF	TGCGCCAGCAGCCCCCCGACTAGCGGGAGCACAGATACGCAGTATTTT
TRBD1	TRBV10-3	-	TRBJ1-2	CAIRGQNYGYTF	TGTGCCATCAGGGGACAGAACTATGGCTACACCTTC